This record looks at one T cell receptor beta chain sequence and its context. Its target is unknown. Trimming removed 1 base at V and 8 bases at J, with 14 bases between. This CDR3 contains 14 residues. Germline-derived CDR1 and CDR2 are SGHAT and FQNNGV. Sequenced by immunoSEQ multiplex PCR; TCRdb stores in-frame clones only, minus some. The sample includes 120,000 to 150,000 clones, roughly nine tenths seen only once; the top ten take under 3.5%. The sample comes from a study of T cell responses to AZD1222 COVID-19 vaccine. General study findings and limits: Sampling captured repertoires only after the peak T cell response. Following two doses of AZD1222, Spike-specific TCR breadth and depth rose. Variant regions that are unmutated are reportedly the target of nearly half of spike-specific TCRs. At study baseline, merely a handful of AZD1222 recipients were seropositive.

The gene calls are TRBV11-2 and TRBJ1-2, with a possible D match to TRBD1 (5 bases). The clonotype comes from an adult in good health. Material: peripheral blood, obtained on day 0 of AZD1222 vaccination. As DNA, the CDR3 is TGTGCCAGCAGCTTAGGACAGCCCCGTCAGGGCTACACCTTC. It yields the protein CASSLGQPRQGYTF.